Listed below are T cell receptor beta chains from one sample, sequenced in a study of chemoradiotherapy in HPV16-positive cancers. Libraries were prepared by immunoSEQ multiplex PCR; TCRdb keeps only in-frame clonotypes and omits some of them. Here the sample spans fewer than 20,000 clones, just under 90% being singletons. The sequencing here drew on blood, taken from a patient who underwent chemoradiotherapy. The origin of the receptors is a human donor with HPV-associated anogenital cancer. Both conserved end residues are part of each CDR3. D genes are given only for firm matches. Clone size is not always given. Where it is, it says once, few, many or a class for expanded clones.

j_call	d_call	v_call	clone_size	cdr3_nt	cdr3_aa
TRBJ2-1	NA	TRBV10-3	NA	TGTGCCATCAGTGAGGGTGACCCCAATCTGGTGGTTGGTGGGCAGTTCTTC	CAISEGDPNLVVGGQFF
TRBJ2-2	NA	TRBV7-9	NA	TGTGCCAGCAGCTTAGCTCAGAACACCGGGGAGCTGTTTTTT	CASSLAQNTGELFF
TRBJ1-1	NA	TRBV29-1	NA	TGCAGCGTTGCGGACAGCAGGGCTGAAGCTTTCTTT	CSVADSRAEAFF
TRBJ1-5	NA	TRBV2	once	TGTGCCAGCAGTGAGACAGGTAATCAGCCCCAGCATTTT	CASSETGNQPQHF
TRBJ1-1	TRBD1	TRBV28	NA	TGTGCCAGCAGCTGGGGGACAGGCATAATGGGTGAAGCTTTCTTT	CASSWGTGIMGEAFF
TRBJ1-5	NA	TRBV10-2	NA	TGCGCCAGCCGTGCCCCAGACAGAGGCCAGCCCCAGCATTTT	CASRAPDRGQPQHF
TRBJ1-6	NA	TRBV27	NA	TGTGCCAGCAGTGACAGGCCGGGCTCACCCCTCCACTTT	CASSDRPGSPLHF
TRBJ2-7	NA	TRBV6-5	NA	TGTGCCAGCAGTGACGGACACGAGCAGTACTTC	CASSDGHEQYF
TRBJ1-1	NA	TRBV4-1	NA	TGCGCCAGCAGCCAAACTATTGTAGCTAGCACTGAAGCTTTCTTT	CASSQTIVASTEAFF
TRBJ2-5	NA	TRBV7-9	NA	TGTGCCAGCAGCTTAGAGAGGGGTGAGACCCAGTACTTC	CASSLERGETQYF
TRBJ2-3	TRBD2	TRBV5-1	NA	TGCGCCAGCAGCTCGGGACTAGCGGGAGTCCGCACAGATACGCAGTATTTT	CASSSGLAGVRTDTQYF
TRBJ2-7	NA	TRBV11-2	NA	TGTGCCAGCAGCTCTATGACAGGTCGGAGGGAGCAGTACTTC	CASSSMTGRREQYF
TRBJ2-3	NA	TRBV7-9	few	TGTGCCAGCACCAGGACTTTTAGCACAGATACGCAGTATTTT	CASTRTFSTDTQYF
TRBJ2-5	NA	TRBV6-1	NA	TGTGCCAGCAGTGATCAGGGCTTAAGAGAGACCCAGTACTTC	CASSDQGLRETQYF
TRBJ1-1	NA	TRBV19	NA	TGTGCCAGTAGTATGGGGAACACTGAAGCTTTCTTT	CASSMGNTEAFF
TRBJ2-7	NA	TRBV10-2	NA	TGCGCCAGCAAACCTGACGGGGGCACCTACGAGCAGTACTTC	CASKPDGGTYEQYF
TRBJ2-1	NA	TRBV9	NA	TGTGCCAGCAGCGGTGGTAGCTCCTACAATGAGCAGTTCTTC	CASSGGSSYNEQFF
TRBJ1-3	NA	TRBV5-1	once	TGCGCCAGCAGCTTGGCTGGAAACACCATATATTTT	CASSLAGNTIYF
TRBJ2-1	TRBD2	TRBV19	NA	TGTGCCAGTAGTATACTTAGCGGGAGGGATCAGTTCTTC	CASSILSGRDQFF
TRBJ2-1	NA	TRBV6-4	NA	TGTGCCAGCAGTGTAGGACAAGGCTCCTACAATGAGCAGTTCTTC	CASSVGQGSYNEQFF
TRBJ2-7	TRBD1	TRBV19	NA	TGTGCCAGTAGCCAGACAGGGTTGGTCGAGCAGTACTTC	CASSQTGLVEQYF
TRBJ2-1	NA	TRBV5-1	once	TGCGCCAGCAGTTACGGCTGGGGCCCTAATGAGCAGTTCTTC	CASSYGWGPNEQFF
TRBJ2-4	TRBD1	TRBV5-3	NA	TGTGCCAGAAGCAGCCGGGACAGGGGAAACATTCAGTACTTC	CARSSRDRGNIQYF
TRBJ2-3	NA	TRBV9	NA	TGTGCCAGCAGCGTAGTGGCCTTAGGAGATACGCAGTATTTT	CASSVVALGDTQYF
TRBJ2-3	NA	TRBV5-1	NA	TGCGCCAGCACCACGGCAGGACGGACCACAGATACGCAGTATTTT	CASTTAGRTTDTQYF
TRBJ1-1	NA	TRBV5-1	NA	TGCGCCAGCAGCTTGGGTCGGGGGCAGATGGCGAACACTGAAGCTTTCTTT	CASSLGRGQMANTEAFF